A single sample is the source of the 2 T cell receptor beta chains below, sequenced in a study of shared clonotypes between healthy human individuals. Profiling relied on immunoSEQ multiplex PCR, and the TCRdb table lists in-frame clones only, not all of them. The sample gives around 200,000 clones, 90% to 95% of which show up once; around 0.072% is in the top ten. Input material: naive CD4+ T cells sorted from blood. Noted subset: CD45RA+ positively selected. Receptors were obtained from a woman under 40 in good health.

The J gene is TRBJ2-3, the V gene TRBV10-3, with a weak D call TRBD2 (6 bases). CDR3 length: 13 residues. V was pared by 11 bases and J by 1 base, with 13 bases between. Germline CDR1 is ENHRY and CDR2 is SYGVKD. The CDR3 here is CASSREGTDTQYF. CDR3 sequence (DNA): TGTGCCTCTAGTAGGGAGGGCACAGATACGCAGTATTTT.

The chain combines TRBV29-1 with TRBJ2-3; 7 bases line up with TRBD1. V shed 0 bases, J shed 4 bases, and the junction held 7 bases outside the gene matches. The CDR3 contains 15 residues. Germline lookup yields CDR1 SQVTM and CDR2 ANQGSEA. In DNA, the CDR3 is TGCAGCGTTGAAGACCCCGGGACAGTGTCAGATACGCAGTATTTT. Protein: CSVEDPGTVSDTQYF.